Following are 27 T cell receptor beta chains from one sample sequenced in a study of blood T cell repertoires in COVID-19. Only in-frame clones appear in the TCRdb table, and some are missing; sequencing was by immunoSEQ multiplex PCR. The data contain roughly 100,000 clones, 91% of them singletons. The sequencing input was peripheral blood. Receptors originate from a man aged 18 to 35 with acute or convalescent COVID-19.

CDR3 protein: CASSIPGTVAPQHF. DNA of the CDR3: TGTGCCAGTAGTATCCCAGGTACCGTCGCGCCCCAGCATTTT. This rearrangement joins TRBV19 to TRBJ1-5, with no clear D. CDR3 size: 14 residues. The germline V gene encodes CDR1 LNHDA and CDR2 SQIVND (reference sequence). V gave up 3 bases and J gave up 9 bases, with 15 bases separating them.

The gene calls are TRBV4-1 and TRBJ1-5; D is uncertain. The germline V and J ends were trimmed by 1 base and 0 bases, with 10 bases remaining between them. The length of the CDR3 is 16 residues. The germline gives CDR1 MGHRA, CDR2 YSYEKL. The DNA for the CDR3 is TGCGCCAGCAGCCAAGTCGGGGTGAATAGCAATCAGCCCCAGCATTTT. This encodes CASSQVGVNSNQPQHF.

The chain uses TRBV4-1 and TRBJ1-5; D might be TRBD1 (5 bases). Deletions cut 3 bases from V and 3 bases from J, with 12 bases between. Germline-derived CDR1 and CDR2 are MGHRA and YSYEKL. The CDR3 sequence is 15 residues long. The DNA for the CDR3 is TGCGCCAGCAGCCATACTACAGGCGTCAATCAGCCCCAGCATTTT. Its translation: CASSHTTGVNQPQHF.

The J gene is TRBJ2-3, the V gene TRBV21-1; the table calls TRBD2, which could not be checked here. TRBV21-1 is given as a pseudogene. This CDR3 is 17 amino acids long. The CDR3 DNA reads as TGTGCCAGCAGTCGACTAGCGGGAGGGCCGGGCGCAGATACGCAGTATTTT. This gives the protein CASSRLAGGPGADTQYF.

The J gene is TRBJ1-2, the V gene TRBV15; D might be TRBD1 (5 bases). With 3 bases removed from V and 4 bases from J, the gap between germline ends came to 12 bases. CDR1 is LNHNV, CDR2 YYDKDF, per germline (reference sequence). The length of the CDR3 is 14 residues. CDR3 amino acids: CATSSDLGAYGYTF. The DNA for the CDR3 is TGTGCCACCAGCAGTGACCTAGGGGCCTATGGCTACACCTTC. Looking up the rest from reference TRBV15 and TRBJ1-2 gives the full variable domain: DAMVIQNPRYQVTQFGKPVTLSCSQTLNHNVMYWYQQKSSQAPKLLFHYYDKDFNNEADTPDNFQSRRPNTSFCFLDIRSPGLGDTAMYLCATSSDLGAYGYTFGSGTRLTVV.

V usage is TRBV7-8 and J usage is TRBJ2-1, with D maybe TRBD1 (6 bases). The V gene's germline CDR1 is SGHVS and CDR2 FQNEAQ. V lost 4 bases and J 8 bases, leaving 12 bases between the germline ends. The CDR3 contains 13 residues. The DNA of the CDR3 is TGTGCCAGCAGCTCTGACAGGCGGTATGAGCAGTTCTTC. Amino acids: CASSSDRRYEQFF. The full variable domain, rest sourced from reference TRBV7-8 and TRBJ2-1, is GAGVSQSPRYKVAKRGQDVALRCDPISGHVSLFWYQQALGQGPEFLTYFQNEAQLDKSGLPSDRFFAERPEGSVSTLKIQRTQQEDSAVYLCASSSDRRYEQFFGPGTRLTVL.

The chain's CDR3 is CATSRGRNTEAFF. The CDR3 DNA is TGTGCCACCTCGCGAGGGCGGAACACTGAAGCTTTCTTT. J is TRBJ1-1 and V is TRBV9, with no clear D. Germline assignment: CDR1 SGDLS and CDR2 YYNGEE. The CDR3 runs to 13 residues. V lost 9 bases to trimming and J lost 1 base, with 13 bases between them.

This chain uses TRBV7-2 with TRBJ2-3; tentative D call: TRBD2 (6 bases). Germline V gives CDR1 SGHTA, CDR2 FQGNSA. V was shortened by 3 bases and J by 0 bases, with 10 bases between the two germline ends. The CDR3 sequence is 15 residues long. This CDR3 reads CASSFGGVSTDTQYF. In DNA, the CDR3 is TGTGCCAGCAGCTTCGGCGGGGTGAGCACAGATACGCAGTATTTT.

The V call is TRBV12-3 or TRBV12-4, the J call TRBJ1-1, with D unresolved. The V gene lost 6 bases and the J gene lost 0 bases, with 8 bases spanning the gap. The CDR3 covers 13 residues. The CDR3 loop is CASSQNMNTEAFF. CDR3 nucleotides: TGTGCCAGCAGCCAGAATATGAACACTGAAGCTTTCTTT.

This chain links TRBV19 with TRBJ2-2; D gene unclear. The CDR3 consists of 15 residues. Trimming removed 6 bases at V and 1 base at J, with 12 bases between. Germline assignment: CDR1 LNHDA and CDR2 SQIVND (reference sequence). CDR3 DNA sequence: TGTGCCAGTAGGGTCGTGTCGGGGAACACCGGGGAGCTGTTTTTT. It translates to CASRVVSGNTGELFF.

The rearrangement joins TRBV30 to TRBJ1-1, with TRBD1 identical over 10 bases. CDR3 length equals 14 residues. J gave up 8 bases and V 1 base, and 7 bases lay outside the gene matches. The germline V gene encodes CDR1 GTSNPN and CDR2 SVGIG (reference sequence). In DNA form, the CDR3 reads TGTGCCTGGAGTGCCGGGACAGGGGCGTCCGAAGCTTTCTTT. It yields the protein CAWSAGTGASEAFF. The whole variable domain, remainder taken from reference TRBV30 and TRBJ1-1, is SQTIHQWPATLVQPVGSPLSLECTVEGTSNPNLYWYRQAAGRGLQLLFYSVGIGQISSEVPQNLSASRPQDRQFILSSKKLLLSDSGFYLCAWSAGTGASEAFFGQGTRLTVV.

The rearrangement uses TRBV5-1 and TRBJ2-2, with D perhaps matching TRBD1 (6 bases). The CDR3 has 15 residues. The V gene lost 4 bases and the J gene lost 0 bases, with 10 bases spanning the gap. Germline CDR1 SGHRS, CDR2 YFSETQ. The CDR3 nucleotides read TGCGCCAGCAGCCCGGGACACCCGAACACCGGGGAGCTGTTTTTT. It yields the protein CASSPGHPNTGELFF.

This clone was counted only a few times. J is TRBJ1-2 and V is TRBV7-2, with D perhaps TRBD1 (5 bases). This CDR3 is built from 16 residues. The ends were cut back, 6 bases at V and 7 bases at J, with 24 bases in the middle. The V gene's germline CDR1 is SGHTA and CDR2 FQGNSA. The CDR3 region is CASRPYATAGQGGYTF. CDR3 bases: TGTGCCAGCAGACCTTACGCGACAGCCGGCCAGGGTGGCTACACCTTC.

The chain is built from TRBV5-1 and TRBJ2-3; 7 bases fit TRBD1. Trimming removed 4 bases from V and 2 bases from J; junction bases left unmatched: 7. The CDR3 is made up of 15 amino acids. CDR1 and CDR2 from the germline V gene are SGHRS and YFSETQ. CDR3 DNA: TGCGCCAGCAGCCTAAGGGGGCTCCCCACAGATACGCAGTATTTT. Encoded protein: CASSLRGLPTDTQYF.

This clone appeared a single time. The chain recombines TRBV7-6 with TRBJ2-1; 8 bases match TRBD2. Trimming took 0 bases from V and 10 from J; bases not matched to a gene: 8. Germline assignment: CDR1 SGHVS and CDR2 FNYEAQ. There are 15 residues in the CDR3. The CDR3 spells CASSLARNSGTEQFF. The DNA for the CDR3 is TGTGCCAGCAGCTTAGCTCGGAATAGCGGGACCGAGCAGTTCTTC.

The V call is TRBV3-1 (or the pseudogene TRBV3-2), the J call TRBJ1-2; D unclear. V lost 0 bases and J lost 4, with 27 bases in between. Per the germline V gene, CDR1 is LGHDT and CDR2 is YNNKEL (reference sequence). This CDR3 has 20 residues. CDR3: CASSQDLGPLPPRPFYGYTF. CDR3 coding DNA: TGTGCCAGCAGCCAAGATCTAGGTCCGTTACCCCCGCGTCCCTTCTATGGCTACACCTTC.

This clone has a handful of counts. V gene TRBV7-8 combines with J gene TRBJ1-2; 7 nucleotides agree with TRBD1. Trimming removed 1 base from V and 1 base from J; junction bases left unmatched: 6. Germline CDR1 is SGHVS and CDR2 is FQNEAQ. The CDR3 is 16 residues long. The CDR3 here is CASSLVGDSDNYGYTF. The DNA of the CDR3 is TGTGCCAGCAGCTTAGTTGGGGACAGTGATAACTATGGCTACACCTTC. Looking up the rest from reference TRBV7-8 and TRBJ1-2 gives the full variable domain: GAGVSQSPRYKVAKRGQDVALRCDPISGHVSLFWYQQALGQGPEFLTYFQNEAQLDKSGLPSDRFFAERPEGSVSTLKIQRTQQEDSAVYLCASSLVGDSDNYGYTFGSGTRLTVV.

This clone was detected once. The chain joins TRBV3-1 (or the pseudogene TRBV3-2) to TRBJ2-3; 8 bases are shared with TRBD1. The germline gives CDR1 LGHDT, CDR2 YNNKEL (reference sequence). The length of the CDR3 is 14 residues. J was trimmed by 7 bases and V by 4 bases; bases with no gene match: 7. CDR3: CASSLGQGGNTQYF. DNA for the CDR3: TGTGCCAGCAGCCTCGGACAGGGCGGAAATACGCAGTATTTT.

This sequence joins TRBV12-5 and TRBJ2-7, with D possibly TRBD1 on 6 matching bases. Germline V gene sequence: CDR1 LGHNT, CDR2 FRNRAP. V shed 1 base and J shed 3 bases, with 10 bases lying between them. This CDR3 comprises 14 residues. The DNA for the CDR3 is TGTGCTAGTGGTTTGGGGGACATTGACTACGAGCAGTACTTC. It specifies CASGLGDIDYEQYF.

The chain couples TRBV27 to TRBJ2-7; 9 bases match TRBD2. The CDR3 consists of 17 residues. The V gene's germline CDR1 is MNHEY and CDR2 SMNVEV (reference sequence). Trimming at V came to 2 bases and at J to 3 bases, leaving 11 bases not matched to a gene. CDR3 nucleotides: TGTGCCAGCAGTTTAGCTAGCGGGAAAAGTTTTGTCTACGAGCAGTACTTC. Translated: CASSLASGKSFVYEQYF.

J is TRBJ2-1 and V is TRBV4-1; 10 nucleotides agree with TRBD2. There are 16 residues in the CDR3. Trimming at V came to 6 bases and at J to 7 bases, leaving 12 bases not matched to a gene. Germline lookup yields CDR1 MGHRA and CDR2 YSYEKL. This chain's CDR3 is CASRSSSGGAINEQFF. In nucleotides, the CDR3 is TGCGCCAGCAGGAGTTCAAGCGGGGGGGCCATTAATGAGCAGTTCTTC.

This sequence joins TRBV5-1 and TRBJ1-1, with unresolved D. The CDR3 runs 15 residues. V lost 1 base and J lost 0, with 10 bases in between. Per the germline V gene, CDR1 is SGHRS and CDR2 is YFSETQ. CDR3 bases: TGCGCCAGCAGCTTGTATCCAGGCATGAACACTGAAGCTTTCTTT. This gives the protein CASSLYPGMNTEAFF.

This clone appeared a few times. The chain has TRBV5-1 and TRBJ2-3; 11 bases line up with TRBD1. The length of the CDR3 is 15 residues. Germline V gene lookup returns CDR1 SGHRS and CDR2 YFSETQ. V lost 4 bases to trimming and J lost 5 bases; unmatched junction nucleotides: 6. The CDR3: CASSPRTGGIDTQYF. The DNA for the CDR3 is TGCGCCAGCAGCCCTCGGACAGGGGGCATAGATACGCAGTATTTT.

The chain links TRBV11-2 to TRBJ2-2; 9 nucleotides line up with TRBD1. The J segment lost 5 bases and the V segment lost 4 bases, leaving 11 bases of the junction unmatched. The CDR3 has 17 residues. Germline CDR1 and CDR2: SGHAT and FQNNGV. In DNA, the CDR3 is TGTGCCAGCAGCTCCGCCCGACAGGGGGGTATAACCGGGGAGCTGTTTTTT. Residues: CASSSARQGGITGELFF.

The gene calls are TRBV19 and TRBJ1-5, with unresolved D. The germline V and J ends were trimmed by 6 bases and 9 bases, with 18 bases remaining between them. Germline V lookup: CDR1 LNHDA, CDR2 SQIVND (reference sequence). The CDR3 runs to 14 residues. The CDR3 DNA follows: TGTGCCAGTAGCATACCCGGGGTCTCCGGGCCCCAGCATTTT. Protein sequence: CASSIPGVSGPQHF.

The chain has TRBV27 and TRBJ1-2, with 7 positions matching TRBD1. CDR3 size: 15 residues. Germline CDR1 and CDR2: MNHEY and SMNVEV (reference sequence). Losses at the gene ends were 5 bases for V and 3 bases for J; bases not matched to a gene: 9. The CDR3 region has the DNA TGTGCCAGCAGTGCCACAGGGGATTGGGACTATGGCTACACCTTC. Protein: CASSATGDWDYGYTF.

CDR3 nucleotide sequence: TGTGCCACCAGTGACGGACAGGGACTGTCCTACGAGCAGTACTTC. Translated: CATSDGQGLSYEQYF. V is TRBV24-1 and J is TRBJ2-7; 8 bases fit TRBD1. This CDR3 is 15 amino acids long. The J segment lost 1 base and the V segment lost 4 bases, leaving 5 bases of the junction unmatched. Germline assignment: CDR1 KGHDR and CDR2 SFDVKD.